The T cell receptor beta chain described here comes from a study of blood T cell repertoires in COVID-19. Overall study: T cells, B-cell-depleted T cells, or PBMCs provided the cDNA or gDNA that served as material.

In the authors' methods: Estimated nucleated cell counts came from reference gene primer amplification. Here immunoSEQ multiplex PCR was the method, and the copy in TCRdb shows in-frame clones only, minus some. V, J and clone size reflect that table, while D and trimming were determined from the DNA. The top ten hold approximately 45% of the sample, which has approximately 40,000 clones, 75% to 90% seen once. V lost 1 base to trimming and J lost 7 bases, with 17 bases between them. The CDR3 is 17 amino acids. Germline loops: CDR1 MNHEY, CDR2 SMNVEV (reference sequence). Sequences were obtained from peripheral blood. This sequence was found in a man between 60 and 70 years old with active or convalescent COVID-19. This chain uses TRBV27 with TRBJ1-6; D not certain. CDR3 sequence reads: CASSLLEYELLNSPLHF. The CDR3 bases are TGTGCCAGCAGTTTATTGGAGTACGAGCTCCTAAATTCACCCCTCCACTTT.